The clone carrying this TCR beta chain was counted between two and nine times. A universal primer site and UMIs were added as TCR cDNA was made by 5'RACE template switching. TCRdb re-called the 5' RACE reads with MiXCR, one entry per CDR3 protein. The profile covers 170,000 or so distinct CDR3 sequences, with roughly a tenth appearing a single time and 35% to 40% taken by the ten largest. These data come from a study of T cells after yellow fever vaccination. Study-wide context: Low-cell-number fractions underwent preparation using SMART-Seq v4 Ultra Low Input.

The CDR3 sequence is 16 residues long. V was pared by 5 bases and J by 3 bases, with 17 bases between. CDR1 LNHNV and CDR2 YYDKDF come from the germline V gene (reference sequence). The rearrangement links TRBV15 to TRBJ1-5; D might be TRBD1 (6 bases). The specimen comprised CD8+ T cells sorted from PBMCs, sampled 45 days after the yellow fever booster vaccination. The sequence derives from a man aged 18 to 30 who received the YFV17D yellow fever vaccine. The CDR3 protein is CATSSRLGGNNQPQHF. CDR3 coding DNA: TGTGCCACCAGCTCGAGGTTAGGGGGAAACAATCAGCCCCAGCATTTT.